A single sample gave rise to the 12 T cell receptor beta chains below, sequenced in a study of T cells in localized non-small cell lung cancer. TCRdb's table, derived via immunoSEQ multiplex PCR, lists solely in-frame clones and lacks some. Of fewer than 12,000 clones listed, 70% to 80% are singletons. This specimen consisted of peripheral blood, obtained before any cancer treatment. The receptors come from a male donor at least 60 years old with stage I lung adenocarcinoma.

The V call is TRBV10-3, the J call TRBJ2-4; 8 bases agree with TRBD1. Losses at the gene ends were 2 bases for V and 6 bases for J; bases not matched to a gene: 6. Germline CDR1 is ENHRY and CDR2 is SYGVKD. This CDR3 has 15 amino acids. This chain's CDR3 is CAISETTGERNIQYF. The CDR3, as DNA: TGTGCCATCAGTGAGACGACAGGGGAACGAAACATTCAGTACTTC.

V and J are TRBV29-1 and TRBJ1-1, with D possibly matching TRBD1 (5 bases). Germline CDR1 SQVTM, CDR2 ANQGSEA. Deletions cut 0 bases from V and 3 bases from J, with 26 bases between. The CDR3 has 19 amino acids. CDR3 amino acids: CSVEDTAKPSQGPDTEAFF. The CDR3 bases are TGCAGCGTTGAAGATACCGCAAAACCTTCCCAGGGTCCCGACACTGAAGCTTTCTTT.

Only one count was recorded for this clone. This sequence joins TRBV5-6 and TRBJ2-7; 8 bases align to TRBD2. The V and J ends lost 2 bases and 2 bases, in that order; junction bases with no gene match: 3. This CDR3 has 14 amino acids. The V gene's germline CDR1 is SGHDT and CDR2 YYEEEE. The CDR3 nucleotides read TGTGCCAGCAGCTTAAGCGGGGGTACCTACGAGCAGTACTTC. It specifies CASSLSGGTYEQYF.

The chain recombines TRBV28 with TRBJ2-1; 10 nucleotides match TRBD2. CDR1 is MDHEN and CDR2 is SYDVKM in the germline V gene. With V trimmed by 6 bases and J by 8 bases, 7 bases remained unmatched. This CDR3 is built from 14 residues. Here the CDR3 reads CASRPAGGFYEQFF. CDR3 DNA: TGTGCCAGCAGACCAGCGGGGGGGTTTTATGAGCAGTTCTTC.

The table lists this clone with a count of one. CDR3 nucleotides: TGTGCCAGCAGCTCGACAGGGCTTGGCTACACCTTC. This translates into CASSSTGLGYTF. The rearrangement links TRBV7-2 to TRBJ1-2; 7 bases fit TRBD1. CDR1 is SGHTA, CDR2 FQGNSA, per germline. Trimming took 4 bases from V and 7 from J; bases not matched to a gene: 3. This CDR3 comprises 12 residues.

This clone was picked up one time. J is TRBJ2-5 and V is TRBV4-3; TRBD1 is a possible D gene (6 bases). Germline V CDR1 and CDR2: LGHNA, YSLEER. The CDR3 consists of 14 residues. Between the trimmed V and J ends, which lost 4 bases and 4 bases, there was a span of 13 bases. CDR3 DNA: TGCGCCAGCAGCCCGAACAGGGACCGAGAGACCCAGTACTTC. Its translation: CASSPNRDRETQYF.

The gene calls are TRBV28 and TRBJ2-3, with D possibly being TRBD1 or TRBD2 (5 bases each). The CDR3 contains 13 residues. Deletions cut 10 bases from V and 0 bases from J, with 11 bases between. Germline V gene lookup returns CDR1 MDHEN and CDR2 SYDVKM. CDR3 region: CATMRGSTDTQYF. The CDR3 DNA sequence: TGTGCCACCATGAGGGGTAGCACAGATACGCAGTATTTT.

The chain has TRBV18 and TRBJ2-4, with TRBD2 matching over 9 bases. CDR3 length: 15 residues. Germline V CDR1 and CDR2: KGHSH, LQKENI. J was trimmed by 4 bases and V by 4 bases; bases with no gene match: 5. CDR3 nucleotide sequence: TGTGCCAGCTCACTCAGGACTAGCGAGAAAAACATTCAGTACTTC. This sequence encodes CASSLRTSEKNIQYF.

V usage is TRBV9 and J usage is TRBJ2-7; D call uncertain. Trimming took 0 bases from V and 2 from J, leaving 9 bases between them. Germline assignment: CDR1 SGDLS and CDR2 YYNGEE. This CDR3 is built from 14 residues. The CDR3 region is CASSVGQKTYEQYF. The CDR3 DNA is TGTGCCAGCAGCGTAGGGCAGAAAACCTACGAGCAGTACTTC.

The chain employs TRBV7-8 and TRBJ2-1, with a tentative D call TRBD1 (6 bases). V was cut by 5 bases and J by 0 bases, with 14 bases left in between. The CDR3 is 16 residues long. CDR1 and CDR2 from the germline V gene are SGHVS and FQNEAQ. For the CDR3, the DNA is TGTGCCAGCAGCCCCTACAGGGTGGGCTCCTACAATGAGCAGTTCTTC. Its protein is CASSPYRVGSYNEQFF.

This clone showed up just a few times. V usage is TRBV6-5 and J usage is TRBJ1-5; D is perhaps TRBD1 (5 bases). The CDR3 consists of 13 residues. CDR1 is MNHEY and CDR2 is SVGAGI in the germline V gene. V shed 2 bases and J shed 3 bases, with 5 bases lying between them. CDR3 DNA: TGTGCCAGCAGTTACGGGGCCAATCAGCCCCAGCATTTT. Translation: CASSYGANQPQHF.

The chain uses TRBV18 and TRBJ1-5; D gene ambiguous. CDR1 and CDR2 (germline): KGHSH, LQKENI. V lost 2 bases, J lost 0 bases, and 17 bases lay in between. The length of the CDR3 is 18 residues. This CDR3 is CASSPSSTEGYSNQPQHF. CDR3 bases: TGTGCCAGCTCACCATCAAGTACAGAGGGCTATAGCAATCAGCCCCAGCATTTT.